Included here is one TCR beta chain sequence, with context. The antigen is unknown. The data derive from a study of shared clonotypes between healthy human individuals. The study's findings and limits: Represented diversity (both genetic and exposure-history) was limited by the small number of donors.

V was pared by 2 bases and J by 2 bases, with 4 bases of the junction left unmatched. This CDR3 contains 15 residues. Looked up from germline, CDR1 is SGHRS and CDR2 is YFSETQ. Genomic DNA belonging to each subset was distributed in equal measure over several immunoSEQ plates. Produced via immunoSEQ multiplex PCR; TCRdb's table is partial and in-frame only. The sample has 2 million to 2.5 million clones; 80% to 95% are singletons. This rearrangement joins TRBV5-1 to TRBJ2-5; TRBD2 agrees at 9 bases. Sequenced material: naive CD4+ T cells from PBMCs. Sample subset: CD45RA+ positively selected. This receptor was taken from a man between 18 and 35 years old in good health. Some clones in this sample may be carry-over from other donors' samples. The CDR3 spells CASSLLTSGQETQYF. Written as DNA, the CDR3 is TGCGCCAGCAGCTTACTGACTAGCGGACAAGAGACCCAGTACTTC.